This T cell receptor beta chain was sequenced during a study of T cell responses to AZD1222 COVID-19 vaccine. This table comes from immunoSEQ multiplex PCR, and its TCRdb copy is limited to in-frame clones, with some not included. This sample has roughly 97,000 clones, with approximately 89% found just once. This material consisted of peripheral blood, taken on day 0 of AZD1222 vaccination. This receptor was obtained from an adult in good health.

As DNA, the CDR3 is TGTGCCAGAGAGGACAGGGGATGGAACTATGGCTACACCTTC. Encoded protein: CAREDRGWNYGYTF. This chain uses TRBV19 with TRBJ1-2; 9 positions agree with TRBD1. Unmatched junction bases numbered 7, after V lost 9 bases and J lost 2 bases. The germline V gene has CDR1 LNHDA and CDR2 SQIVND (reference sequence). This CDR3 is 14 amino acids long.